Each of the 27 T cell receptor beta chains below was sequenced from the same sample in a study of blood T cell repertoires in COVID-19. Sequencing was performed with immunoSEQ multiplex PCR; in TCRdb, only in-frame clones are kept and a portion is missing. Altogether some 110,000 clones are present, around 80% being singletons, with the ten largest covering roughly 13%. Sequenced input: peripheral blood. The receptors were sampled from a woman aged 55-70 years with acute or convalescent COVID-19.

In regard to this clone: The junction differs from germline at one of its ends, possibly a read error. This chain joins TRBV19 and TRBJ2-3, with D tentatively TRBD2 (5 bases). Germline V gene data show CDR1 as LNHDA and CDR2 as SQIVND (reference sequence). This CDR3 is built from 13 residues. The CDR3 spells CASSNRDPDTQYF. In DNA form, the CDR3 reads TGTGCCAGTAGTAATCGGGATCCAGACACGCAGTATTTT.

In DNA, the CDR3 is TGTGCCGCGTTCAATGGAGGGGCCTCTGGAAACACCATATATTTT. This encodes CAAFNGGASGNTIYF. The chain has TRBV10-3 and TRBJ1-3, with D possibly TRBD1 on 5 matching bases. The CDR3 spans 15 residues. Germline V lookup: CDR1 ENHRY, CDR2 SYGVKD. The germline V and J ends were trimmed by 11 bases and 0 bases, with 17 bases remaining between them.

The V and J genes are TRBV6-5 and TRBJ1-2, with D hard to call. Trimming pared 9 bases from V and 2 bases from J, leaving 13 bases between. This CDR3 region has 13 residues. Germline CDR1 MNHEY, CDR2 SVGAGI. CDR3 DNA: TGTGCCAGTCAAGCCTTACCCAACTATGGCTACACCTTC. It translates to CASQALPNYGYTF.

This clone was seen only once. This rearrangement joins TRBV29-1 to TRBJ1-2; D uncertain. Between the trimmed V and J ends, which lost 4 bases and 2 bases, there was a span of 8 bases. The CDR3 is 12 amino acids. Germline CDR1 and CDR2: SQVTM and ANQGSEA. Here the CDR3 reads CSVASENYGYTF. In DNA form, the CDR3 reads TGCAGCGTTGCTTCAGAAAACTATGGCTACACCTTC.

This chain connects TRBV2 to TRBJ2-7; 7 nucleotides align to TRBD2. Germline V CDR1 and CDR2: SNHLY, FYNNEI. The CDR3 contains 16 residues. J was trimmed by 2 bases and V by 3 bases; bases with no gene match: 10. The DNA of the CDR3 is TGTGCCAGCAGTGACCGAAGGGCTAGCGGAACCTACGAGCAGTACTTC. Protein: CASSDRRASGTYEQYF.

The V gene is TRBV11-3, the J gene TRBJ2-1; TRBD2 matches 7 bases. Germline loops: CDR1 SGHNT, CDR2 YENEEA. The CDR3 length is 16 residues. V trimming: 4 bases; J trimming: 4 bases; junction bases outside the gene matches: 10. CDR3 region: CASSSAGGVHYNEQFF. Written as DNA, the CDR3 is TGTGCCAGCAGCTCGGCTGGGGGGGTGCATTACAATGAGCAGTTCTTC.

The chain joins TRBV7-8 to TRBJ2-1; tentative D call: TRBD2 (6 bases). Germline V CDR1 and CDR2: SGHVS, FQNEAQ. This CDR3 is 15 amino acids long. The V end was cut by 3 bases, the J end by 8 bases, with 17 bases between. CDR3 DNA: TGTGCCAGCAGCTTTAGGACTGCCGGGGGTTATGAGCAGTTCTTC. The encoded protein is CASSFRTAGGYEQFF.

The V call is TRBV2, the J call TRBJ1-6; tentative D call: TRBD1 (6 bases). There are 15 residues in the CDR3. V lost 8 bases to trimming and J lost 7 bases, with 18 bases between them. In germline, CDR1 is SNHLY, CDR2 FYNNEI. CDR3 region: CASQTETRGNSPLHF. CDR3 coding DNA: TGTGCCAGCCAAACAGAGACGAGGGGGAATTCACCCCTCCACTTT.

The gene calls are TRBV5-4 and TRBJ2-3; no clear D gene. CDR1 is SGHNT and CDR2 is YYREEE in the germline V gene (reference sequence). The CDR3 is 14 residues long. V was clipped by 5 bases and J by 0 bases, with 10 bases between them. Here the CDR3 reads CASSSWASTDTQYF. For the CDR3, the DNA is TGTGCCAGCAGTTCTTGGGCTAGCACAGATACGCAGTATTTT.

This clone was recorded only once. The CDR3: CASNHGELNEAFF. The CDR3 DNA is TGTGCCAGCAACCACGGGGAGTTAAATGAAGCTTTCTTT. J is TRBJ1-1 and V is TRBV5-8, with D unclear. Germline-derived CDR1 and CDR2 are SGHTS and YDEGEE. This CDR3 spans 13 amino acids. The V end lost 6 bases, the J end lost 7 bases, and 16 bases lay between the germline ends.

Of note for this clone: Sequence at one end of the junction differs from germline and may be a read error. The chain joins TRBV12-3 or TRBV12-4 to TRBJ1-1; D not certain. This CDR3 contains 11 residues. CDR3 region: CASSLRAGLYF. CDR3 nucleotides: TGTGCCAGCAGTTTACGGGCGGGCCTCTACTTT.

The gene calls are TRBV9 and TRBJ2-2, with D possibly matching TRBD2 (6 bases). The CDR3 totals 15 residues. V dropped 3 bases and J dropped 0 bases, with 9 bases sitting between them. Looked up from germline, CDR1 is SGDLS and CDR2 is YYNGEE. The CDR3 sequence: CASSAGLANTGELFF. The DNA of the CDR3 is TGTGCCAGCAGCGCGGGACTCGCGAACACCGGGGAGCTGTTTTTT.

The V gene is TRBV5-1, the J gene TRBJ2-6; 11 bases fit TRBD2. Germline CDR1 SGHRS, CDR2 YFSETQ. V gave up 4 bases and J gave up 2 bases; unmatched junction bases: 5. The CDR3 has 17 amino acids. The DNA of the CDR3 is TGCGCCAGCAGCGTTAGCGGGGGGGCTGCTGGGGCCAACGTCCTGACTTTC. This codes for CASSVSGGAAGANVLTF.

The V call is TRBV19, the J call TRBJ1-2, with D possibly matching TRBD1 (5 bases). The length of the CDR3 is 14 residues. The V and J ends lost 5 bases and 1 base respectively, with 11 bases between them. CDR1 LNHDA and CDR2 SQIVND come from the germline V gene (reference sequence). The CDR3 coding sequence is TGTGCCAGTAGTCCAGGGAGGGTTAACTATGGCTACACCTTC. It encodes CASSPGRVNYGYTF.

The chain combines TRBV2 with TRBJ1-2; D gene unclear. The V gene lost 10 bases and the J gene lost 5 bases, with 17 bases spanning the gap. CDR1 SNHLY and CDR2 FYNNEI come from the germline V gene. This CDR3 has 13 residues. This CDR3 reads CATKREGGYGYTF. CDR3 in DNA: TGTGCCACAAAGAGAGAGGGAGGGTATGGCTACACCTTC.

This sequence joins TRBV5-1 and TRBJ1-1; TRBD1 matches at 8 bases. V lost 4 bases, J lost 5 bases, and 10 bases stayed unmatched. CDR1 SGHRS and CDR2 YFSETQ come from the germline V gene. The CDR3 is 15 residues long. CDR3 in DNA: TGCGCCAGCAGCCTCCTCACAGGGGGGATAACTGAAGCTTTCTTT. This sequence encodes CASSLLTGGITEAFF. The full variable domain, with the rest looked up from reference TRBV5-1 and TRBJ1-1, is KAGVTQTPRYLIKTRGQQVTLSCSPISGHRSVSWYQQTPGQGLQFLFEYFSETQRNKGNFPGRFSGRQFSNSRSEMNVSTLELGDSALYLCASSLLTGGITEAFFGQGTRLTVV.

The chain employs TRBV7-9 and TRBJ2-1; TRBD1 matches 9 bases. Trimming removed 7 bases from V and 5 bases from J; junction bases left unmatched: 9. This CDR3 is built from 15 residues. In germline, CDR1 is SEHNR, CDR2 FQNEAQ (reference sequence). Here the CDR3 reads CASNSPGQGHNEQFF. CDR3 sequence (DNA): TGTGCCAGCAACTCCCCGGGACAGGGCCACAATGAGCAGTTCTTC.

The V gene is TRBV6-5, the J gene TRBJ2-3; TRBD2 agrees at 7 bases. From germline, CDR1 is MNHEY and CDR2 SVGAGI. Trimming cost V 6 bases and J 1 base; bases outside gene matches: 7. The CDR3 consists of 15 residues. The CDR3 here is CASSPSGTRTDTQYF. CDR3 DNA sequence: TGTGCCAGCAGCCCCAGCGGGACTCGCACAGATACGCAGTATTTT.

The gene calls are TRBV27 and TRBJ1-1; the D is unclear. The length of the CDR3 is 13 residues. Germline loops: CDR1 MNHEY, CDR2 SMNVEV (reference sequence). The V gene lost 3 bases and the J gene lost 1 base, with 6 bases spanning the gap. CDR3 amino acids: CASSFAGNTEAFF. The CDR3 DNA reads as TGTGCCAGCAGTTTTGCCGGGAACACTGAAGCTTTCTTT.

V gene TRBV9 combines with J gene TRBJ2-3; maybe TRBD2 (7 bases). Per germline, CDR1 SGDLS and CDR2 YYNGEE. Trimming cost V 3 bases and J 2 bases, with 10 bases left between them. The CDR3 has 14 amino acids. Here the CDR3 DNA reads TGTGCCAGCAGCGCCCGGGGGGCCACAGATACGCAGTATTTT. Its translation: CASSARGATDTQYF.

The chain joins TRBV28 to TRBJ2-7; 10 positions match TRBD2. The CDR3 sequence is 19 residues long. Germline CDR1 is MDHEN and CDR2 is SYDVKM. V lost 9 bases, J lost 5 bases, and 25 bases stayed unmatched. The CDR3 spells CASVESPGVLAGGSNEQYF. The CDR3 DNA is TGTGCCAGTGTGGAAAGCCCCGGGGTTTTAGCGGGAGGTAGCAACGAGCAGTACTTC.

The chain couples TRBV18 to TRBJ2-1, with a weak D call TRBD2 (6 bases). CDR1 KGHSH and CDR2 LQKENI come from the germline V gene. The V end was cut by 3 bases, the J end by 2 bases, with 14 bases between. The CDR3 extends over 16 amino acids. In nucleotides, the CDR3 is TGTGCCAGCTCACCGACCTTCGGGAGCGCCTACAATGAGCAGTTCTTC. Protein: CASSPTFGSAYNEQFF.

The chain couples TRBV7-9 to TRBJ1-1, with a tentative D call TRBD1 (6 bases). The CDR3 loop spans 14 amino acids. V dropped 5 bases and J dropped 2 bases, with 12 bases sitting between them. Germline lookup yields CDR1 SEHNR and CDR2 FQNEAQ (reference sequence). CDR3 DNA: TGTGCCAGCAGCCCGGACAGAGCTAACACTGAAGCTTTCTTT. Encoded protein: CASSPDRANTEAFF.

A few counts support this clone. The V gene is TRBV28, the J gene TRBJ1-2; possible D gene TRBD1, 6 bases. The CDR3 loop spans 14 amino acids. The V end was cut by 5 bases, the J end by 4 bases, with 14 bases between. Germline assignment: CDR1 MDHEN and CDR2 SYDVKM. The CDR3 region has the DNA TGTGCCAGCAGTGCCTCAGGGGCTGGCTATGGCTACACCTTC. Residues: CASSASGAGYGYTF.

V gene TRBV6-5 combines with J gene TRBJ1-1; 8 positions agree with TRBD1. CDR1 is MNHEY, CDR2 SVGAGI, per germline. J lost 4 bases, V lost 2 bases, and 9 bases had no gene match. This CDR3 has 16 amino acids. The CDR3 loop reads CASSYGTGGETTEAFF. CDR3 bases: TGTGCCAGCAGTTACGGTACAGGGGGGGAGACCACTGAAGCTTTCTTT.

The chain is built from TRBV7-3 and TRBJ1-1; possible D gene TRBD1, 5 bases. CDR1 is SGHTA, CDR2 FQGTGA, per germline. The V and J ends lost 5 bases and 10 bases respectively, with 17 bases between them. The CDR3 is 13 residues long. CDR3 sequence (DNA): TGTGCCAGCAGCCTAAACCGGGACTCGGTAGCTTTCTTT. Its protein is CASSLNRDSVAFF.

The chain joins TRBV27 to TRBJ2-1, with D tentatively TRBD1 (6 bases). The length of the CDR3 is 13 residues. Germline V CDR1 and CDR2: MNHEY, SMNVEV (reference sequence). Trimming removed 10 bases from V and 6 bases from J, with 16 bases in between. The CDR3 DNA reads TGTGCCACCATAGGGGACACCCCCAATGAGCAGTTCTTC. Translated: CATIGDTPNEQFF.